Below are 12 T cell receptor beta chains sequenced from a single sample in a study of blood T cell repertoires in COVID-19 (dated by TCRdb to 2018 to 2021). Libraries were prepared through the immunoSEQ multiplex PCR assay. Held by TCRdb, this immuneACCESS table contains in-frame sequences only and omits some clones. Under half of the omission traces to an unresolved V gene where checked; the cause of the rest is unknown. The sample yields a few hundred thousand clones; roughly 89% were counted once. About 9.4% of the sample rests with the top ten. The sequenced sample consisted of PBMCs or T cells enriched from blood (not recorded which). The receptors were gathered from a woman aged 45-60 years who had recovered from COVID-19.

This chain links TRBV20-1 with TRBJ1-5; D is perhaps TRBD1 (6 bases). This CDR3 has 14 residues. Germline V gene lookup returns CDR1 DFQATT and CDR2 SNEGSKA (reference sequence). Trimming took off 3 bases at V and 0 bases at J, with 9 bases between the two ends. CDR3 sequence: CSASMGHSNQPQHF. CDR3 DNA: TGCAGTGCTAGTATGGGACATAGCAATCAGCCCCAGCATTTT.

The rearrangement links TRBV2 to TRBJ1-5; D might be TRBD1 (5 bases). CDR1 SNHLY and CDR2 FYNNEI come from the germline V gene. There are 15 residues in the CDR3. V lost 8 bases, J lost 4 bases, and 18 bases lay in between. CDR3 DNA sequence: TGTGCCAGCGTTTGGGACGCCGGAGGGAATCAGCCCCAGCATTTT. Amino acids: CASVWDAGGNQPQHF.

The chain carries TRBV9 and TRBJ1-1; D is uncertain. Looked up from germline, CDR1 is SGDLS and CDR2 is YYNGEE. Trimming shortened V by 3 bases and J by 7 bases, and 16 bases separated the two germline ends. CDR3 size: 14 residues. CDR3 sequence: CASSAMTRNDEAFF. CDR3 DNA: TGTGCCAGCAGCGCAATGACACGGAATGATGAAGCTTTCTTT.

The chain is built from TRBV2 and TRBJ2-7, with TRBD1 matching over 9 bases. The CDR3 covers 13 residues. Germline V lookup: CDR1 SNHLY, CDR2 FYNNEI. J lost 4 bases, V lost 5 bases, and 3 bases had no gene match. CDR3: CASSRQGGYEQYF. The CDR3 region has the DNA TGTGCCAGCAGTCGACAGGGGGGTTACGAGCAGTACTTC.

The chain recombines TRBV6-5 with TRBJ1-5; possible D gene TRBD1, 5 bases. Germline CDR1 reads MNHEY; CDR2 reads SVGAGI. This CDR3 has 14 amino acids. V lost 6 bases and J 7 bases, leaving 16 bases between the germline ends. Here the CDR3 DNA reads TGTGCCAGCAGCACCCAAGTGGAGGGGCAGCCCCAGCATTTT. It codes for CASSTQVEGQPQHF.

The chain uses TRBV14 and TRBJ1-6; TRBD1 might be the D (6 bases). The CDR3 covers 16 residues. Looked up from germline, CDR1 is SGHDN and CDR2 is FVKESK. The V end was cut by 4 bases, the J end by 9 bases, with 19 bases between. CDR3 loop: CASSPVGPGGGSPLHF. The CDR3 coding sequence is TGTGCCAGCAGCCCCGTCGGACCGGGGGGCGGTTCACCCCTCCACTTT.

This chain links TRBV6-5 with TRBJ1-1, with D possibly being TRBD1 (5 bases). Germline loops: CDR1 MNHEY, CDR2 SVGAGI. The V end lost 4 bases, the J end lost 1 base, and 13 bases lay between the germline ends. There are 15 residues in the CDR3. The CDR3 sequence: CASSFQGLQNTEAFF. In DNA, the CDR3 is TGTGCCAGCAGTTTTCAGGGATTGCAGAACACTGAAGCTTTCTTT.

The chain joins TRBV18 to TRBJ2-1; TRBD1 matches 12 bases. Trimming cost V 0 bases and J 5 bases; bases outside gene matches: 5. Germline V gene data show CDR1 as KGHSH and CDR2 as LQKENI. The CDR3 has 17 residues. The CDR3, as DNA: TGTGCCAGCTCACCACCGGGACAGGGGGCGTTAAACAATGAGCAGTTCTTC. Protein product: CASSPPGQGALNNEQFF.

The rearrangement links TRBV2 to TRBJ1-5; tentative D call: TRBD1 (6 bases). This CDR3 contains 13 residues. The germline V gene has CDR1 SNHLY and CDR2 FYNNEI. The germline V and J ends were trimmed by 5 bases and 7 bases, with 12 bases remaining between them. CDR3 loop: CASSWDTRQPQHF. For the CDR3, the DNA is TGTGCCAGCAGTTGGGACACGAGGCAGCCCCAGCATTTT.

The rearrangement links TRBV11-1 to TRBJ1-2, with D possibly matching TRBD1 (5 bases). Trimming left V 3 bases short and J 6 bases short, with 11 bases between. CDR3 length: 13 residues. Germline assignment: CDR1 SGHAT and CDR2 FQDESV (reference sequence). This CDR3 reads CASSLQTADGYTF. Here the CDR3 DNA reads TGTGCCAGCAGCTTGCAGACAGCCGATGGCTACACCTTC.

This CDR3 is CASSVSGQGLTGELFF. CDR3 DNA sequence: TGTGCCAGCAGCGTCTCGGGACAGGGTCTTACCGGGGAGCTGTTTTTT. The chain employs TRBV3-1 (or the pseudogene TRBV3-2) and TRBJ2-2; 9 positions agree with TRBD1. V shed 5 bases and J 5 bases; nucleotides not matched to a gene: 9. Germline-derived CDR1 and CDR2 are LGHDT and YNNKEL (reference sequence). This CDR3 is built from 16 residues.

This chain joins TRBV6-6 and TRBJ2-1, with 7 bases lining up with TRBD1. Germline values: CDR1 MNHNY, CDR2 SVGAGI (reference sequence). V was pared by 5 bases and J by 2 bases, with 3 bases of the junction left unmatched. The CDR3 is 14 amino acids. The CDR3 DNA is TGTGCCAGCAGTGGCGACAGGGCCTACAATGAGCAGTTCTTC. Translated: CASSGDRAYNEQFF.